A selection of T cell receptor beta chains follows, all from one sample in a study of blood T cell repertoires in COVID-19. The repertoire was sequenced with immunoSEQ multiplex PCR; TCRdb's copy has only in-frame clones and lacks some. In the table there are roughly 200,000 clones, around four fifths of which are singletons. Sequences were obtained from peripheral blood. Source of these receptors: a human donor in a cohort sampled during active COVID-19. Both conserved end residues are part of each CDR3. A D gene is named only where the DNA matches it firmly. Clone size is shown for a subset of rows, as once, few, many or a class of expanded clone.

v_gene,len,abundance,d_gene,j_gene,CDR3nt,CDR3aa
TRBV3-1/TRBV3-2,16,.,TRBD1,TRBJ1-1,TGTGCCAGCAGTCGAACCACAGGGGGGCTGAACACTGAAGCTTTCTTT,CASSRTTGGLNTEAFF
TRBV5-1,17,.,TRBD1,TRBJ2-5,TGCGCCAGCAGCTTTAGTTCTGGACAGGGAGAGGAAGAGACCCAGTACTTC,CASSFSSGQGEEETQYF
TRBV28,15,.,.,TRBJ2-7,TGTGCCAGCAGTTTGGTTCGGGGGAGGCCCTACGAGCAGTACTTC,CASSLVRGRPYEQYF
TRBV6-2/TRBV6-3,14,.,.,TRBJ1-2,TGTGCCAGCAGCGCCCACAGGGTCAGCTATGGCTACACCTTC,CASSAHRVSYGYTF
TRBV5-5,15,.,TRBD1,TRBJ2-1,TGTGCCAGCAGCTTAGGGACAGGGATTGGCGATGAGCAGTTCTTC,CASSLGTGIGDEQFF
TRBV3-1/TRBV3-2,14,.,TRBD1,TRBJ1-1,TGTGCCAGCAGCCAATCGGACAGGGTTGGTGAAGCTTTCTTT,CASSQSDRVGEAFF
TRBV7-9,19,.,TRBD2,TRBJ2-1,TGTGCCAGCAGCGACCAGCCCGGGACTAGCGGGGGGTTCTATTATGAGCAGTTCTTC,CASSDQPGTSGGFYYEQFF
TRBV11-3,16,.,TRBD2,TRBJ2-1,TGTGCCAGCAGTTATGGGGGACTAGCGGGAGTGAATGAGCAGTTCTTC,CASSYGGLAGVNEQFF
TRBV5-5,18,.,TRBD2,TRBJ2-1,TGTGCCAGCAGCGCGTCCACATTAAACTACCTTAGCGGGGGCCCCCAGTTCTTC,CASSASTLNYLSGGPQFF
TRBV19,16,.,TRBD2,TRBJ2-7,TGTGCCAGTAGTCCTGAAACGGGACTAGCGGGAGGCGAGCAGTACTTC,CASSPETGLAGGEQYF
TRBV5-1,14,.,.,TRBJ2-2,TGCGCCAGCAGCTTGGGACAGTGGACCGGGGAGCTGTTTTTT,CASSLGQWTGELFF
TRBV24-1,13,.,TRBD1,TRBJ2-1,TGTGCCACCAGTGATCCGGACAGGTATGAGCAGTTCTTC,CATSDPDRYEQFF
TRBV6-6,16,.,.,TRBJ1-6,TGTGCCAGCAGTTACGGTCCCGGCTCCTATAATTCACCCCTCCACTTT,CASSYGPGSYNSPLHF
TRBV5-1,14,.,TRBD2,TRBJ2-3,TGCGCCAGCAGCTTGGACGGGAGGGCGTATACGCAGTATTTT,CASSLDGRAYTQYF
TRBV12-5,16,.,TRBD1,TRBJ2-7,TGTGCTAGTGCCTACGGAGCGGGACAGGGTAATTTCGAGCAGTACTTC,CASAYGAGQGNFEQYF
TRBV5-1,15,.,.,TRBJ1-4,TGCGCCAGCAGCTTGGATCCGTCGACTAATGAAAAACTGTTTTTT,CASSLDPSTNEKLFF
TRBV6-1,17,.,.,TRBJ2-2,TGTGCCAGCAGTGAAATCCGGGGGACAGCCTACACCGGGGAGCTGTTTTTT,CASSEIRGTAYTGELFF
TRBV5-1,13,.,.,TRBJ2-5,TGCGCCAGCAGCTTGAACACCCAAGAGACCCAGTACTTC,CASSLNTQETQYF
TRBV14,15,.,.,TRBJ2-1,TGTGCCAGCAGCCAAGAAATTGGGGACTCCAATGAGCAGTTCTTC,CASSQEIGDSNEQFF
TRBV9,16,.,TRBD1,TRBJ1-5,TGTGCCAGCAGCGCCGGGACAGGGACTTCCAATCAGCCCCAGCATTTT,CASSAGTGTSNQPQHF
TRBV7-8,13,.,.,TRBJ2-2,TGTGCCAGCAATTCGGGGGACGTCGGGGAGCTGTTTTTT,CASNSGDVGELFF
TRBV14,15,.,.,TRBJ2-3,TGTGCCAGCAGCCCCACACCCGGGGGATGGGATACGCAGTATTTT,CASSPTPGGWDTQYF
TRBV27,12,.,.,TRBJ2-3,TGTGCCAGCAGTTTATCGCGCGATACGCAGTATTTT,CASSLSRDTQYF
TRBV3-1/TRBV3-2,16,.,.,TRBJ1-5,TGTGCCAGCAGCCAAGATTTGGGGGAGGGCAATCAGCCCCAGCATTTT,CASSQDLGEGNQPQHF
TRBV9,15,.,TRBD2,TRBJ2-1,TGTGCCAGCAGCCGACGACTAGCGCCCTACAATGAGCAGTTCTTC,CASSRRLAPYNEQFF
TRBV2,16,.,.,TRBJ1-5,TGTGCCAGCAGTGAATACCTTCCGGGGAGCAATCAGCCCCAGCATTTT,CASSEYLPGSNQPQHF
TRBV19,16,.,TRBD1,TRBJ1-5,TGTGCCAGTAGAAGGGACAGGGGATTTAGCAATCAGCCCCAGCATTTT,CASRRDRGFSNQPQHF
TRBV19,14,.,.,TRBJ2-7,TGTGCCAGTAGTATGCGGGGACAGTACTACGAGCAGTACTTC,CASSMRGQYYEQYF
TRBV2,13,.,TRBD1,TRBJ2-7,TGTGCCAGCAGTGTACAGGGGTTCAACGAGCAGTACTTC,CASSVQGFNEQYF
TRBV19,15,.,.,TRBJ2-3,TGTGCCAGTAGTATAGTTCCACGGGGATCAGATACGCAGTATTTT,CASSIVPRGSDTQYF
TRBV18,16,.,TRBD1,TRBJ2-2,TGTGCCAGCTCACCGTCAGGGGGCCAGGGATCCGGGGAGCTGTTTTTT,CASSPSGGQGSGELFF
TRBV7-9,15,.,TRBD2,TRBJ2-5,TGTGCCAGCAGTCGGACTAGCGGCTTCCAAGAGACCCAGTACTTC,CASSRTSGFQETQYF
TRBV7-8,14,.,.,TRBJ2-3,TGTGCCAGCAGCTTTGCGGGGAGCACAGATACGCAGTATTTT,CASSFAGSTDTQYF
TRBV7-2,15,once,TRBD1,TRBJ2-1,TGTGCCAGCAGCTTAGGCAGGGGGCATATAGGTGAGCAGTTCTTC,CASSLGRGHIGEQFF
TRBV5-1,15,once,.,TRBJ1-5,TGCGCCAGCAGCTTGGCCGGAGCCAGCAATCAGCCCCAGCATTTT,CASSLAGASNQPQHF
TRBV28,14,.,.,TRBJ1-1,TGTGCCAGCAGTTTAGGAGGGGTTGGGACTGAAGCTTTCTTT,CASSLGGVGTEAFF
TRBV28,13,.,.,TRBJ2-3,TGTGCCAGCAGGAAGCAGGCCACAGATACGCAGTATTTT,CASRKQATDTQYF
TRBV7-3,15,.,TRBD1,TRBJ2-2,TGTGCCAGCAGCCCTGGGACAGGGGGCGGCGGGGAGCTGTTTTTT,CASSPGTGGGGELFF
TRBV25-1,16,.,TRBD1,TRBJ2-2,TGTGCCAGCAGTGAATCGAAGGGACAGGGGACCGGGGAGCTGTTTTTT,CASSESKGQGTGELFF
TRBV20-1,11,.,.,TRBJ1-2,TGCAGTGCTTCCCGACATCCTGGCTACACCTTC,CSASRHPGYTF
TRBV11-2,17,.,TRBD1,TRBJ1-2,TGTGCCAGCAGCCGAAGGGGGACAGGGCCGGTTAACTATGGCTACACCTTC,CASSRRGTGPVNYGYTF
TRBV29-1,14,.,.,TRBJ2-3,TGCAGCGTGGCAGGGGATGGGGAAACAGATACGCAGTATTTT,CSVAGDGETDTQYF
TRBV21-1,15,.,.,TRBJ2-7,TGTGCCAGCAGCAAAGCCAGGGCCCTCGGGTACGAGCAGTACTTC,CASSKARALGYEQYF
TRBV5-6,15,.,.,TRBJ1-3,TGTGCCAGCAGCTTCCGCGGAAACTCTGGAAACACCATATATTTT,CASSFRGNSGNTIYF
TRBV14,15,.,TRBD1,TRBJ2-7,TGTGCCAGCAGCCAATGGGACAGGGTAGCTTACGAGCAGTACTTC,CASSQWDRVAYEQYF
TRBV5-1,16,.,.,TRBJ2-1,TGCGCCAGCGCCACGGGGGGCCTTTTGCCTTACAATGAGCAGTTCTTC,CASATGGLLPYNEQFF
TRBV14,15,.,TRBD1,TRBJ2-2,TGTGCCAGCAGCAACAGGGGCCGAGGCACCGGGGAGCTGTTTTTT,CASSNRGRGTGELFF